A selection of T cell receptor beta chains follows, all from one sample in a study of shared clonotypes between healthy human individuals. Clones were sequenced by immunoSEQ multiplex PCR, and TCRdb holds only the in-frame ones, with some missing. This sample has tens of thousands of clones, with around 57% found just once. The sample taken for sequencing was memory CD8+ T cells sorted from blood. These receptors were obtained from a man aged 30 to 39 in good health. Both conserved end residues are part of each CDR3. Each record gives: clone size, J gene, V gene, D gene, CDR3 protein, CDR3 DNA. D genes are given only for firm matches. Some rows have no size entry. The others give once, few or many, or a class for an expanded clone.

abundance: -; j_gene: TRBJ1-1; v_gene: TRBV28; d_gene: TRBD1; CDR3aa: CATQQGALTEAFF; CDR3nt: TGTGCCACGCAACAGGGGGCCCTCACTGAAGCTTTCTTT
abundance: -; j_gene: TRBJ2-1; v_gene: TRBV27; d_gene: -; CDR3aa: CASSLGTVGNEQFF; CDR3nt: TGTGCCAGCAGTCTCGGGACCGTTGGGAATGAGCAGTTCTTC
abundance: -; j_gene: TRBJ1-2; v_gene: TRBV28; d_gene: -; CDR3aa: CASAENYGYTF; CDR3nt: TGTGCCAGCGCAGAAAACTATGGCTACACCTTC
abundance: -; j_gene: TRBJ2-1; v_gene: TRBV18; d_gene: -; CDR3aa: CASSPGVYSNNEQFF; CDR3nt: TGTGCCAGCTCACCAGGGGTCTATTCTAACAATGAGCAGTTCTTC
abundance: -; j_gene: TRBJ2-1; v_gene: TRBV18; d_gene: TRBD1; CDR3aa: CASSPQDRTYNEQFF; CDR3nt: TGTGCCAGCTCACCGCAGGACAGGACCTACAATGAGCAGTTCTTC
abundance: -; j_gene: TRBJ2-7; v_gene: TRBV7-8; d_gene: -; CDR3aa: CASSLVAGSYEQYF; CDR3nt: TGTGCCAGCAGCTTAGTCGCCGGCTCCTACGAGCAGTACTTC
abundance: -; j_gene: TRBJ1-5; v_gene: TRBV7-9; d_gene: TRBD1; CDR3aa: CASSQAAGGNQPQHF; CDR3nt: TGCGCCAGCAGCCAAGCGGCAGGGGGAAATCAGCCCCAGCATTTT
abundance: -; j_gene: TRBJ2-3; v_gene: TRBV28; d_gene: TRBD1; CDR3aa: CASSFVRDRVRTDTQYF; CDR3nt: TGTGCCAGCAGTTTCGTCCGGGACAGGGTCCGCACAGATACGCAGTATTTT
abundance: -; j_gene: TRBJ2-2; v_gene: TRBV19; d_gene: TRBD2; CDR3aa: CASSRDYRNTGELFF; CDR3nt: TGTGCCAGTAGCCGGGACTACCGGAACACCGGGGAGCTGTTTTTT
abundance: -; j_gene: TRBJ2-3; v_gene: TRBV5-1; d_gene: -; CDR3aa: CASSLGPSRGTDTQYF; CDR3nt: TGCGCCAGCAGCTTGGGGCCCTCACGGGGGACAGATACGCAGTATTTT
abundance: few; j_gene: TRBJ2-2; v_gene: TRBV6-1; d_gene: -; CDR3aa: CASRRKNTGELFF; CDR3nt: TGTGCCAGCAGGAGAAAGAACACCGGGGAGCTGTTTTTT
abundance: many; j_gene: TRBJ1-5; v_gene: TRBV28; d_gene: -; CDR3aa: CASNWGNQPQHF; CDR3nt: TGTGCCAGCAATTGGGGCAATCAGCCCCAGCATTTT
abundance: -; j_gene: TRBJ2-2; v_gene: TRBV7-3; d_gene: -; CDR3aa: CASSLDRAAGELFF; CDR3nt: TGTGCCAGCAGCCTCGACCGCGCCGCCGGGGAGCTGTTTTTT
abundance: once; j_gene: TRBJ1-1; v_gene: TRBV29-1; d_gene: -; CDR3aa: CSGGGEGAEAFF; CDR3nt: TGCAGCGGAGGGGGTGAAGGCGCTGAAGCTTTCTTT
abundance: -; j_gene: TRBJ1-2; v_gene: TRBV4-1; d_gene: -; CDR3aa: CASSQDPGAGYGYTF; CDR3nt: TGCGCCAGCAGCCAGGACCCGGGGGCCGGCTATGGCTACACCTTC
abundance: many; j_gene: TRBJ1-5; v_gene: TRBV11-3; d_gene: -; CDR3aa: CASSSPGEGQGHF; CDR3nt: TGTGCCAGCAGCTCACCAGGGGAGGGGCAGGGGCATTTT
abundance: few; j_gene: TRBJ1-1; v_gene: TRBV30; d_gene: TRBD1; CDR3aa: CACHDRDGANTEAFF; CDR3nt: TGTGCCTGCCACGACAGGGACGGGGCTAACACTGAAGCTTTCTTT
abundance: many; j_gene: TRBJ1-2; v_gene: TRBV7-8; d_gene: -; CDR3aa: CASSLAMTGRGYTF; CDR3nt: TGTGCCAGCAGCTTAGCGATGACAGGTCGGGGCTACACCTTC
abundance: -; j_gene: TRBJ1-1; v_gene: TRBV19; d_gene: TRBD1; CDR3aa: CASRSGTGTGAFF; CDR3nt: TGTGCCAGTAGATCCGGGACAGGGACAGGGGCTTTCTTT
abundance: few; j_gene: TRBJ2-3; v_gene: TRBV7-8; d_gene: -; CDR3aa: CASSFGQVATSSDTQYF; CDR3nt: TGTGCCAGCAGCTTTGGTCAGGTGGCCACTAGCTCAGATACGCAGTATTTT
abundance: few; j_gene: TRBJ2-5; v_gene: TRBV6-1; d_gene: TRBD2; CDR3aa: CASSELSGSGETQYF; CDR3nt: TGTGCCAGCAGTGAACTAAGCGGGAGCGGGGAGACCCAGTACTTC
abundance: -; j_gene: TRBJ1-2; v_gene: TRBV5-1; d_gene: -; CDR3aa: CASSRDTANYGYTF; CDR3nt: TGCGCCAGCAGCCGCGATACAGCTAACTATGGCTACACCTTC
abundance: -; j_gene: TRBJ2-7; v_gene: TRBV28; d_gene: -; CDR3aa: CASSLAGTLSYEQYF; CDR3nt: TGTGCCAGCAGTTTAGCGGGGACGCTCTCCTACGAGCAGTACTTC
abundance: -; j_gene: TRBJ1-5; v_gene: TRBV4-1; d_gene: TRBD1; CDR3aa: CASSQPLRDSSNQPQHF; CDR3nt: TGCGCCAGCAGCCAACCGCTCCGGGACAGCTCCAATCAGCCCCAGCATTTT
abundance: -; j_gene: TRBJ2-1; v_gene: TRBV4-1; d_gene: -; CDR3aa: CASRPVLAYEQFF; CDR3nt: TGCGCCAGCAGGCCTGTCCTAGCATATGAGCAGTTCTTC
abundance: many; j_gene: TRBJ2-2; v_gene: TRBV6-1; d_gene: TRBD1; CDR3aa: CASSESSGGTGELFF; CDR3nt: TGTGCCAGCAGTGAGAGCTCAGGGGGCACCGGGGAGCTGTTTTTT
abundance: -; j_gene: TRBJ2-7; v_gene: TRBV5-4; d_gene: TRBD1; CDR3aa: CASSFTDRGRTEQYF; CDR3nt: TGTGCCAGCAGCTTTACCGACAGGGGGCGAACCGAGCAGTACTTC
abundance: -; j_gene: TRBJ2-7; v_gene: TRBV28; d_gene: -; CDR3aa: CASSFGLSEQYF; CDR3nt: TGTGCCAGCAGTTTCGGCCTTTCCGAGCAGTACTTC
abundance: many; j_gene: TRBJ1-3; v_gene: TRBV11-2; d_gene: -; CDR3aa: CASSPPSSGNTIYF; CDR3nt: TGTGCCAGCAGTCCACCGAGCTCTGGAAACACCATATATTTT
abundance: few; j_gene: TRBJ2-3; v_gene: TRBV10-3; d_gene: -; CDR3aa: CAISDYSYTDTQYF; CDR3nt: TGTGCCATCAGTGATTACAGTTACACAGATACGCAGTATTTT
abundance: few; j_gene: TRBJ1-2; v_gene: TRBV4-3; d_gene: -; CDR3aa: CASSQDAGFNGYTF; CDR3nt: TGCGCCAGCAGCCAAGATGCAGGGTTCAATGGCTACACCTTC
abundance: many; j_gene: TRBJ2-1; v_gene: TRBV15; d_gene: TRBD2; CDR3aa: CATSTGLAGEGEQFF; CDR3nt: TGTGCCACCAGCACGGGACTAGCGGGAGAGGGTGAGCAGTTCTTC